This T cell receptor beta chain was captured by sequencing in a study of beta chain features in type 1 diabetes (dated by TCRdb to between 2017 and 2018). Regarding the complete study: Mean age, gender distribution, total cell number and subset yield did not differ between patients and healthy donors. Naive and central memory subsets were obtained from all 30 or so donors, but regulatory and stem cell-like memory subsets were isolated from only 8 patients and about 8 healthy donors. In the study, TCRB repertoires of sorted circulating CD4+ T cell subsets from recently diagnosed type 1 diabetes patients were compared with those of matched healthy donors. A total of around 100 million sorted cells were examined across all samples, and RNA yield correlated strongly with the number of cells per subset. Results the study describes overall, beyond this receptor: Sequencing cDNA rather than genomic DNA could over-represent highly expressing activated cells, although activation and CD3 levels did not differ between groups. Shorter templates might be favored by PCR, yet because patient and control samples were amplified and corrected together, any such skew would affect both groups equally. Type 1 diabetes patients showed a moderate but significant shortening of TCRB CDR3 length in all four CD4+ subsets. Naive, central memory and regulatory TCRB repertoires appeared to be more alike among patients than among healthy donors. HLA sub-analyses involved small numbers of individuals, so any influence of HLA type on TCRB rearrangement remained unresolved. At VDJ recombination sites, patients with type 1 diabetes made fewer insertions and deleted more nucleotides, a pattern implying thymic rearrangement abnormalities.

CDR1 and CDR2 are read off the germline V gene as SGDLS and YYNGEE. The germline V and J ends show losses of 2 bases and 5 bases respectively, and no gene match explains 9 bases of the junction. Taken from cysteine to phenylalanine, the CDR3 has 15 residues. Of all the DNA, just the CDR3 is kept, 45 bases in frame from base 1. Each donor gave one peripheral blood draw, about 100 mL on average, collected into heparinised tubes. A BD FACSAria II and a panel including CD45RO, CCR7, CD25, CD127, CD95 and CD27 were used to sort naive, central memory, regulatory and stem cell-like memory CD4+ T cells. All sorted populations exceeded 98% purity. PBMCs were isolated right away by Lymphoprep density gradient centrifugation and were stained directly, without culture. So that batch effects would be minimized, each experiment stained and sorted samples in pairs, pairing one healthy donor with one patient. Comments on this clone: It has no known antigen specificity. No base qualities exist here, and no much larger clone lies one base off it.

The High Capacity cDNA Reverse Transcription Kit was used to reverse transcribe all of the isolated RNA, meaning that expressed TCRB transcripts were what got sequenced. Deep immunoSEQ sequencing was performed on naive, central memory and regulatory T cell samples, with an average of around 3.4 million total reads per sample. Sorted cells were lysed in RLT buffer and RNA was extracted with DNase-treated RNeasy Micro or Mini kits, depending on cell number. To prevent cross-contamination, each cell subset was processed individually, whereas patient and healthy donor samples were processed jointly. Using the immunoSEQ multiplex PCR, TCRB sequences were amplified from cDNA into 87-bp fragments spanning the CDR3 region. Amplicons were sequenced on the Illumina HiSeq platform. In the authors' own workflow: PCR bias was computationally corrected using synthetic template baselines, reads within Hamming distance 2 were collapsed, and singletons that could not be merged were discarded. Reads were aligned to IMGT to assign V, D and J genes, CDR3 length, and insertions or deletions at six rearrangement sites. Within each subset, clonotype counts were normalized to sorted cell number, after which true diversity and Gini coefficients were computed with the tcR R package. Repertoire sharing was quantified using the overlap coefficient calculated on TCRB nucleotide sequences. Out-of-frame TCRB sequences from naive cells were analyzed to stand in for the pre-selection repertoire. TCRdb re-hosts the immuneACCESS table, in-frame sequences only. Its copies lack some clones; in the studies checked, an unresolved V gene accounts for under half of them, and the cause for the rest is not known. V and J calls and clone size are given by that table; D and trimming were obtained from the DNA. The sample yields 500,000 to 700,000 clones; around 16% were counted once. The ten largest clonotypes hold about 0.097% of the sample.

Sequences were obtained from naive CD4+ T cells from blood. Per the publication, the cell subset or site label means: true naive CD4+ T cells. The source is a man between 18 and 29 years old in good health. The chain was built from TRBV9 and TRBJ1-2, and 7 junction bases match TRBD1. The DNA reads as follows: TGTGCCAGCAGCGTCTGGGCAGGGGGGTTTTATGGCTACACCTTC. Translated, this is CASSVWAGGFYGYTF.